This T cell receptor beta chain was captured by sequencing in a study of PD-1 blockade in classical Hodgkin lymphoma. Study-level background: Nivolumab was administered to patients intravenously at 3 mg/kg every 2 weeks.

No patient escaped relapse after autologous stem cell transplantation, and brentuximab vedotin exposure varied. The data were produced by immunoSEQ multiplex PCR, yet TCRdb's version contains in-frame clones alone and is incomplete. This sample has about 35,000 clones, with approximately 82% found just once. V dropped 2 bases and J dropped 6; count of bases not matched to a gene: 3. The CDR3 consists of 14 residues. Germline V gives CDR1 SGHTA, CDR2 FQGNSA. The origin of this receptor is a human donor with classical Hodgkin lymphoma. The rearrangement links TRBV7-2 to TRBJ2-3, with 9 positions matching TRBD1. The material sequenced was peripheral blood mononuclear cells (PBMCs), taken before the second cycle of nivolumab. The CDR3 is CASSLNRGRDTQYF. The DNA for the CDR3 is TGTGCCAGCAGCTTAAACAGGGGGCGGGATACGCAGTATTTT.